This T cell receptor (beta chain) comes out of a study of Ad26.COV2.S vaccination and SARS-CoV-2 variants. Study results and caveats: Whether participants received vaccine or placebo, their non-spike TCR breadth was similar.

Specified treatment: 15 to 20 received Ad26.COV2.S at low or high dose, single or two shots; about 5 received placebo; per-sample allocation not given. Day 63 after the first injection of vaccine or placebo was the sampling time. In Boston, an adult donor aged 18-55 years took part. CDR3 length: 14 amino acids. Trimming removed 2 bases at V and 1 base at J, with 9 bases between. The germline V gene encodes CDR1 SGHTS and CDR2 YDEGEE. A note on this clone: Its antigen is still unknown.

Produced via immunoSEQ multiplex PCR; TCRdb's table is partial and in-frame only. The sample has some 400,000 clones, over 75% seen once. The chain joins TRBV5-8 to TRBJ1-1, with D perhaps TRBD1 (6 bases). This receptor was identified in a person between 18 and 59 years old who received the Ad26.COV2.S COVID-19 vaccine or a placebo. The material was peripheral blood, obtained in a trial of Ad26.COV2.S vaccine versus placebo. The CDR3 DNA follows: TGTGCCAGCAGCTTTGCAGGGGAGAACACTGAAGCTTTCTTT. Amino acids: CASSFAGENTEAFF.